This T cell receptor beta chain was captured in a study of T cell responses to AZD1222 COVID-19 vaccine. In the study overall: The analysis combined second doses at about 4 or about 12 weeks.

Findings and limits, study-wide: Reports indicate that nearly half of spike-specific TCRs are directed at unmutated variant regions. The study sampled repertoires only after the peak T cell response. There were mostly white British donors and more females than males, and clonal diversity was possibly underestimated.

The assay was immunoSEQ multiplex PCR, and TCRdb's table has in-frame clones only and misses some. This sample has 150,000 to 200,000 clones, with 85% to 95% found just once. As to this clone: Antigen unknown.

Source: peripheral blood, taken on day 0 of AZD1222 vaccination. The sequence was collected from an adult in good health.

Written as DNA, the CDR3 is TGTGCCAGCAGCCAAGAAGGGGATGGACCCAAACGGGGGGAGCTGTTTTTT. Its protein is CASSQEGDGPKRGELFF. The chain joins TRBV3-1 (or the pseudogene TRBV3-2) to TRBJ2-2; maybe TRBD1 (5 bases). V was pared by 0 bases and J by 8 bases, with 19 bases between. Germline CDR1 LGHDT, CDR2 YNNKEL (reference sequence). The CDR3 spans 17 residues.